This T cell receptor (beta chain) was sequenced in a study of blood T cells in healthy people across ages. Primers used in a second PCR of about 7 to 12 cycles were a sample-barcoded 5' primer and a J-beta primer mix. TCRdb analysed the 5' RACE reads with MiXCR anew, one entry per CDR3 protein. The repertoire holds 1.2 million to 1.5 million distinct CDR3 sequences, roughly 45% seen once, with less than 8% in the top ten. At least ten counts were recorded for this clonotype. J gave up 3 bases and V 5 bases, and 9 bases lay outside the gene matches. The CDR3 consists of 14 residues. Germline V CDR1 and CDR2: DFQATT, SNEGSKA (reference sequence).

The chain joins TRBV20-1 to TRBJ2-7, with 8 bases that match TRBD2. Sequenced sample: blood. The sequence was collected from a woman aged 18-35 years in good health. Here the CDR3 reads CSADLAGVSYEQYF. CDR3 in DNA: TGCAGTGCTGACCTAGCGGGTGTCAGCTACGAGCAGTACTTC.